These 14 T cell receptor beta chains were all obtained from the same sample, sequenced in a study of shared clonotypes between healthy human individuals. CD45RO-negative CD8 cells positively selected for CCR7 made up the naive population, which excluded terminally differentiated effector memory CD45RA+ cells. Generated by immunoSEQ multiplex PCR, the TCRdb table keeps only in-frame clones and is missing some. The sample holds 760,000 or so clones, about 96% seen once. Sequenced sample: naive CD8+ T cells sorted from blood. These receptors all stem from a man between 25 and 39 years old in good health.

The chain uses TRBV19 and TRBJ2-1; weak D call: TRBD2 (5 bases). V lost 6 bases, J lost 2 bases, and 8 bases lay in between. There are 13 residues in the CDR3. The germline V gene has CDR1 LNHDA and CDR2 SQIVND (reference sequence). This chain's CDR3 is CASSKGAYNEQFF. DNA for the CDR3: TGTGCCAGTAGCAAGGGAGCCTACAATGAGCAGTTCTTC.

J is TRBJ2-1 and V is TRBV9; 7 bases are shared with TRBD2. Looked up from germline, CDR1 is SGDLS and CDR2 is YYNGEE. CDR3 length equals 14 residues. The J segment lost 8 bases and the V segment lost 2 bases, leaving 7 bases of the junction unmatched. The CDR3 DNA reads as TGTGCCAGCAGCGTCGGAGCGGGAAAGCATGAGCAGTTCTTC. Encoded protein: CASSVGAGKHEQFF. The variable domain in full, with the rest retrieved from reference TRBV9 and TRBJ2-1, is DSGVTQTPKHLITATGQRVTLRCSPRSGDLSVYWYQQSLDQGLQFLIQYYNGEERAKGNILERFSAQQFPDLHSELNLSSLELGDSALYFCASSVGAGKHEQFFGPGTRLTVL.

The rearrangement joins TRBV11-2 to TRBJ2-1, with D possibly TRBD1 on 5 matching bases. In germline, CDR1 is SGHAT, CDR2 FQNNGV. The ends were cut back, 1 base at V and 4 bases at J, with 23 bases in the middle. The CDR3 extends over 19 amino acids. The CDR3 DNA is TGTGCCAGCAGCTTAGTTAGCTCAAAAGACAAGGGGTGGTACAATGAGCAGTTCTTC. It translates to CASSLVSSKDKGWYNEQFF. The full variable domain, its missing parts supplied by reference TRBV11-2 and TRBJ2-1, is EAGVAQSPRYKIIEKRQSVAFWCNPISGHATLYWYQQILGQGPKLLIQFQNNGVVDDSQLPKDRFSAERLKGVDSTLKIQPAKLEDSAVYLCASSLVSSKDKGWYNEQFFGPGTRLTVL.

The J gene is TRBJ2-1, the V gene TRBV5-4, with D tentatively TRBD2 (6 bases). Germline V gives CDR1 SGHNT, CDR2 YYREEE (reference sequence). The CDR3 is 14 amino acids. The V end lost 6 bases, the J end lost 7 bases, and 17 bases lay between the germline ends. CDR3 DNA: TGTGCCAGCACGGGGGACTTGGGTGGGAATGAGCAGTTCTTC. This translates into CASTGDLGGNEQFF.

The V call is TRBV7-9, the J call TRBJ2-1; TRBD1 or TRBD2 may be the D gene (5 bases each). CDR3 length: 16 amino acids. Germline CDR1 and CDR2: SEHNR and FQNEAQ (reference sequence). V lost 5 bases, J lost 0 bases, and 14 bases lay in between. The CDR3 spells CASSPRDASSYNEQFF. CDR3 coding DNA: TGTGCCAGCAGCCCTAGGGACGCAAGCTCCTACAATGAGCAGTTCTTC.

The chain joins TRBV5-6 to TRBJ2-1; the D gene is possibly TRBD1 (5 bases). Trimming cost V 0 bases and J 1 base, with 11 bases left between them. This CDR3 is built from 16 residues. Germline CDR1 and CDR2: SGHDT and YYEEEE. Here the CDR3 DNA reads TGTGCCAGCAGCTTGGTCCCGCAGGGTTCCTACAATGAGCAGTTCTTC. Protein product: CASSLVPQGSYNEQFF.

This chain links TRBV10-1 with TRBJ2-1; D is uncertain. The CDR3 runs 15 residues. V lost 3 bases to trimming and J lost 5 bases, with 14 bases between them. The V gene's germline CDR1 is WNHNN and CDR2 SYGVQD (reference sequence). CDR3 sequence reads: CASSDRPFWDNEQFF. The DNA of the CDR3 is TGCGCCAGCAGTGATCGGCCATTTTGGGACAATGAGCAGTTCTTC.

The chain links TRBV7-2 to TRBJ2-1; no reliable D call. Germline CDR1 and CDR2: SGHTA and FQGNSA. CDR3 length: 15 residues. V lost 1 base to trimming and J lost 0 bases, with 7 bases between them. The CDR3, as DNA: TGTGCCAGCAGCTTAGGCGGAAACTCCTACAATGAGCAGTTCTTC. Amino acid sequence: CASSLGGNSYNEQFF.

The chain has TRBV5-8 and TRBJ2-6; D not certain. The V end was cut by 7 bases, the J end by 5 bases, with 16 bases between. Germline V gives CDR1 SGHTS, CDR2 YDEGEE. The CDR3 is 15 residues long. The CDR3 loop reads CASLSTQSRANVLTF. The CDR3 DNA reads TGTGCCAGCCTATCCACACAAAGTCGGGCCAACGTCCTGACTTTC.

The chain combines TRBV18 with TRBJ1-4; tentative D call: TRBD1 (5 bases). Germline CDR1 reads KGHSH; CDR2 reads LQKENI. This CDR3 spans 16 amino acids. The V end was cut by 3 bases, the J end by 5 bases, with 16 bases between. The CDR3 spells CASSPLGGQRNEKLFF. The DNA for the CDR3 is TGTGCCAGCTCACCCCTTGGTGGACAAAGGAATGAAAAACTGTTTTTT.

CDR3 coding DNA: TGTGCCAGCAGTCTTACCCGTACCAATGAGCAGTTCTTC. It is translated as CASSLTRTNEQFF. V is TRBV7-2 and J is TRBJ2-1; unclear D gene. Germline CDR1 SGHTA, CDR2 FQGNSA. V gave up 6 bases and J gave up 6 bases, with 12 bases separating them. The CDR3 is made up of 13 amino acids.

The J gene is TRBJ1-4, the V gene TRBV27; D remains unclear. This CDR3 has 15 amino acids. V lost 5 bases and J lost 4, with 14 bases in between. The germline V gene encodes CDR1 MNHEY and CDR2 SMNVEV (reference sequence). The CDR3 sequence: CASSHRERFNEKLFF. For the CDR3, the DNA is TGTGCCAGCAGTCACCGGGAAAGGTTTAATGAAAAACTGTTTTTT.

V gene TRBV25-1 combines with J gene TRBJ1-4, with 11 bases lining up with TRBD1. The CDR3 covers 16 residues. The junction had 8 bases not matched to a gene; V was cut back by 3 bases and J by 8 bases. Looked up from germline, CDR1 is MGHDK and CDR2 is SYGVNS. The DNA for the CDR3 is TGTGCCAGCAGTGATGGGACAGGGGGGGCTCGGGAAAAACTGTTTTTT. It encodes CASSDGTGGAREKLFF.

The CDR3 sequence is CASSSRGQGAFYEQYF. The CDR3 DNA reads TGCGCCAGCAGCTCGCGGGGCCAGGGGGCTTTTTACGAGCAGTACTTC. The J gene is TRBJ2-7, the V gene TRBV5-1, with 8 bases matching TRBD1. With V trimmed by 3 bases and J by 4 bases, 12 bases remained unmatched. The V gene's germline CDR1 is SGHRS and CDR2 YFSETQ. CDR3 length equals 16 residues.